This TCR beta chain appears in the sequencing data of a study of blood T cell repertoires in COVID-19. On the study more broadly: Sites in the United States, Italy and Spain provided acute and convalescent COVID-19 samples.

Trimming took 6 bases from V and 4 from J; bases not matched to a gene: 5. This CDR3 has 14 residues. In germline, CDR1 is KGHDR, CDR2 SFDVKD. TCRdb's table, derived via immunoSEQ multiplex PCR, lists solely in-frame clones and lacks some. Found here are approximately 61,000 clones, approximately 86% of them singletons; the top ten hold roughly 15%. The TCR comes from a human donor in a cohort sampled during active COVID-19. Sequences were obtained from peripheral blood. The rearrangement joins TRBV24-1 to TRBJ2-3; 8 bases match TRBD2. CDR3 DNA: TGTGCCACCAGTAGCGGGAGTGGTGCAGATACGCAGTATTTT. It codes for CATSSGSGADTQYF.